The source of this TCR beta chain is a study of cytomegalovirus exposure and HLA in healthy donors. General observations from the study: A later analysis appeared to link common viral pathogens to several of the most significant clusters. The analysis excluded some indistinguishable V segments, including TRBV6-2 and TRBV6-3. By a later analysis, the bulk of CMV-associated TCR beta chains appeared HLA-restricted. One cluster of highly shared sequence variants probably arose as a sequencing artifact.

With regard to this clone: Its antigen is as yet unknown.

Germline V gene sequence: CDR1 SGHTA, CDR2 FQGNSA. This CDR3 comprises 16 residues. V shed 1 base and J 6 bases; nucleotides not matched to a gene: 9. It was with 60 Vbeta and 13 Jbeta primers that the PCR ran. Method: immunoSEQ multiplex PCR; TCRdb's copy keeps in-frame clones and lacks some. The data contain 200,000 or so clones, around 75% of them singletons. The origin of this receptor is a male donor in good health and CMV-seropositive. Sequences were obtained from PBMCs. The gene calls are TRBV7-2 and TRBJ2-3, with 8 bases matching TRBD2. DNA for the CDR3: TGTGCCAGCAGCTTAGATGGTTCGGCTAGCGGGGATACGCAGTATTTT. It encodes CASSLDGSASGDTQYF.